This TCR beta chain was identified during a study of cytomegalovirus exposure and HLA in healthy donors. CDR1 is MNHEY and CDR2 is SMNVEV in the germline V gene (reference sequence). The CDR3 extends over 15 amino acids. V lost 5 bases and J lost 1, with 15 bases in between. The PCR used 60 Vbeta and 13 Jbeta primers. Produced via immunoSEQ multiplex PCR; TCRdb's table is partial and in-frame only. This sample's clone table lists about 130,000 clones. The clonotype originates from a woman in her fifties or sixties in good health and CMV-seronegative. The chain recombines TRBV27 with TRBJ2-7, with a weak D call TRBD1 (6 bases). The specimen sequenced was PBMCs. DNA of the CDR3: TGTGCCAGCAGTCGAGACAGGAAAACATCCTACGAGCAGTACTTC. Its translation: CASSRDRKTSYEQYF.